This T cell receptor beta chain emerged from a study of blood T cell repertoires in COVID-19. This clone was found a few times. CDR3 length: 13 amino acids. CDR1 is GTSNPN, CDR2 SVGIG, per germline (reference sequence). Trimming cost V 3 bases and J 6 bases; bases outside gene matches: 6. Profiling relied on immunoSEQ multiplex PCR, and the TCRdb table lists in-frame clones only, not all of them. The sample lists around 160,000 clones; over 80% were seen once. The receptor's source is an elderly man with acute or convalescent COVID-19. The chain employs TRBV30 and TRBJ2-3, with 7 bases aligning to TRBD1. Input material: peripheral blood. In DNA form, the CDR3 reads TGTGCCTGGAGACAGGGGAGAAGCGATACGCAGTATTTT. This sequence encodes CAWRQGRSDTQYF.